This TCR beta chain was sequenced for a study of graft-versus-host responses after intestinal transplantation. Background on the study: All recipients were transplanted with multivisceral, liver-intestinal, or isolated intestinal grafts.

Processing of graft tissue released intraepithelial and lamina propria lymphocytes. For this clone: Its target is not known.

Findings and limits, study-wide: Peak circulating GvH clone levels tracked with early post-transplant HvG declines. GvH clones were identified in recipient marrow, with some first appearing in ileum or blood.

This CDR3 is built from 13 residues. V was clipped by 6 bases and J by 7 bases, with 13 bases between them. The germline V gene has CDR1 MNHNY and CDR2 SVGAGI (reference sequence). Profiled with immunoSEQ multiplex PCR; TCRdb holds only in-frame clones, not every one. The data show approximately 18,000 clones, roughly 80% seen once. The V call is TRBV6-6, the J call TRBJ2-4, with D perhaps TRBD2 (5 bases). This TCR was recovered from a human patient who received an intestinal transplant, so some T cells may come from the graft donor. Material: ileum tissue, obtained roughly 70 weeks after intestinal transplant. The CDR3 region has the DNA TGTGCCAGCAGCGCGGGCGTTTTCAACATTCAGTACTTC. It codes for CASSAGVFNIQYF.